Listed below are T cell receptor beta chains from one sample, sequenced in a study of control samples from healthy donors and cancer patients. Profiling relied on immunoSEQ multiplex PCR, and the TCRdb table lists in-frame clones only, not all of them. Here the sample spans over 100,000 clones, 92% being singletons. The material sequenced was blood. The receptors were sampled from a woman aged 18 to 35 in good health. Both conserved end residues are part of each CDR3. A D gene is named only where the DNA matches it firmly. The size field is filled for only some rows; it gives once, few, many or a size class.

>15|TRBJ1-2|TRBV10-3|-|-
CAISESAGTVNGYTF
TGTGCCATCAGTGAGTCTGCAGGGACGGTTAATGGCTACACCTTC
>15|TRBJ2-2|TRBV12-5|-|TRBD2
CASGVIAGGNGELFF
TGTGCTAGTGGTGTAATAGCGGGGGGTAACGGGGAGCTGTTTTTT
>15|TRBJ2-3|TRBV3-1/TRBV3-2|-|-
CASSQARRGIEAQYF
TGTGCCAGCAGCCAAGCTCGGAGGGGGATCGAAGCGCAGTATTTT
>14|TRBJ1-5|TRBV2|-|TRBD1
CASSGTGGNQPQHF
TGTGCCAGCAGTGGGACAGGGGGAAACCAGCCCCAGCATTTT
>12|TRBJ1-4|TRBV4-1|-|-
CASSRDFEKLFF
TGCGCCAGCAGCCGCGATTTCGAAAAACTGTTTTTT
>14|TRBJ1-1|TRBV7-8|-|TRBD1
CASSSDRGRTEAFF
TGTGCCAGCAGCTCTGACAGGGGGCGGACTGAAGCTTTCTTT
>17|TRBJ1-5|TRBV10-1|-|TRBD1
CASRLGQEGYRNQPQHF
TGCGCCAGCCGCCTCGGACAGGAGGGTTATCGCAATCAGCCCCAGCATTTT
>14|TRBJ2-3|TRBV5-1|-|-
CASSLGQFTDTQYF
TGCGCCAGCAGCTTGGGACAGTTCACAGATACGCAGTATTTT
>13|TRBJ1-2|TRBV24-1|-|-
CATRDRDWAGYTF
TGTGCCACCAGGGACAGAGATTGGGCTGGCTACACCTTC
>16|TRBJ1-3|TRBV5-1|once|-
CASSLGAGISGNTIYF
TGCGCCAGCAGCTTGGGCGCCGGAATCTCTGGAAACACCATATATTTT
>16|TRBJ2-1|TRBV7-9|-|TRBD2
CASSLGLAGASREQFF
TGTGCCAGCAGCTTAGGGCTAGCGGGAGCTAGTCGTGAGCAGTTCTTC
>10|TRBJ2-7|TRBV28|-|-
CASSNYEQYF
TGTGCCAGCAGTAACTACGAGCAGTACTTC